This is a list of T cell receptor beta chains from one sample in a study of cytomegalovirus exposure and HLA in healthy donors. Sequencing used immunoSEQ multiplex PCR; TCRdb keeps in-frame clones, though not all of them. This sample carries some 120,000 clones, about three quarters of them seen once, and the ten largest clones take about 7.9%. The source material was PBMCs. These receptors all stem from a middle-aged woman in good health and CMV-seropositive. Both conserved end residues are part of each CDR3. Each record gives: V gene, J gene, clone size, D gene, CDR3 DNA, CDR3 protein. A D gene is named only where the DNA matches it firmly. A row's size may be missing; if present it is once, few, many or a size class.

v_gene: TRBV10-3; j_gene: TRBJ1-1; abundance: -; d_gene: -; CDR3nt: TGTGCCACCGGCGCAGACAGGAACACTGAAGCTTTCTTT; CDR3aa: CATGADRNTEAFF
v_gene: TRBV2; j_gene: TRBJ2-5; abundance: -; d_gene: -; CDR3nt: TGTGCCAGCAGTGCACACAGTGAAGAGACCCAGTACTTC; CDR3aa: CASSAHSEETQYF
v_gene: TRBV29-1; j_gene: TRBJ2-3; abundance: -; d_gene: TRBD2; CDR3nt: TGCAGCGTAATAACTAGCGGGGGCCCCACAGATACGCAGTATTTT; CDR3aa: CSVITSGGPTDTQYF
v_gene: TRBV6-5; j_gene: TRBJ1-1; abundance: once; d_gene: -; CDR3nt: TGTGCCAGCAGTTACGGACCGAGGGACACTGAAGCTTTCTTT; CDR3aa: CASSYGPRDTEAFF
v_gene: TRBV7-9; j_gene: TRBJ1-2; abundance: -; d_gene: TRBD1; CDR3nt: TGTGCCAGCAGCCGGGACAGGGGGCAATATGGCTACACCTTC; CDR3aa: CASSRDRGQYGYTF
v_gene: TRBV4-3; j_gene: TRBJ1-2; abundance: -; d_gene: -; CDR3nt: TGCGCCAGCAGCCAAGGGCCCTCGGGAGGCTATGGCTACACCTTC; CDR3aa: CASSQGPSGGYGYTF
v_gene: TRBV6-5; j_gene: TRBJ1-5; abundance: -; d_gene: -; CDR3nt: TGTGCCAGCAGTTACTTGGCTAGCAATCAGCCCCAGCATTTT; CDR3aa: CASSYLASNQPQHF
v_gene: TRBV6-6; j_gene: TRBJ2-7; abundance: once; d_gene: TRBD1; CDR3nt: TGTGCCAGCAGTCCTTGGACAGGGGTGGGCTACGAGCAGTACTTC; CDR3aa: CASSPWTGVGYEQYF
v_gene: TRBV6-5; j_gene: TRBJ1-5; abundance: -; d_gene: TRBD1; CDR3nt: TGTGCCAGCTCCGGGACAGGGTCTCAGCCCCAGCATTTT; CDR3aa: CASSGTGSQPQHF
v_gene: TRBV29-1; j_gene: TRBJ1-1; abundance: -; d_gene: -; CDR3nt: TGCAGCGTTACCCAGGGACTCCCGGGCACTGAAGCTTTCTTT; CDR3aa: CSVTQGLPGTEAFF
v_gene: TRBV5-6; j_gene: TRBJ1-2; abundance: once; d_gene: -; CDR3nt: TGTGCCAGCAGCTACAGGTCTAACTATGGCTACACCTTC; CDR3aa: CASSYRSNYGYTF
v_gene: TRBV4-2; j_gene: TRBJ2-7; abundance: -; d_gene: TRBD2; CDR3nt: TGTGCCAGCAGGGAAGCGGGGAACGACGAGCAGTACTTC; CDR3aa: CASREAGNDEQYF
v_gene: TRBV6-5; j_gene: TRBJ2-5; abundance: -; d_gene: -; CDR3nt: TGTGCCAGCAGTTACTCCGAGCAAGAGACCCAGTACTTC; CDR3aa: CASSYSEQETQYF
v_gene: TRBV4-1; j_gene: TRBJ1-4; abundance: once; d_gene: TRBD1; CDR3nt: TGCGCCAGCAGCCAGGGGCCCGGGACAGGGCGGGAAAAACTGTTTTTT; CDR3aa: CASSQGPGTGREKLFF
v_gene: TRBV7-9; j_gene: TRBJ1-4; abundance: -; d_gene: TRBD1; CDR3nt: TGTGCCAGCAGCCCCACAGGGGCTAATGAAAAACTGTTTTTT; CDR3aa: CASSPTGANEKLFF
v_gene: TRBV6-1; j_gene: TRBJ2-3; abundance: -; d_gene: TRBD2; CDR3nt: TGTGCCAGCAGTGAAGACGGGGAGCGGGGGGGCCAAACAGATACGCAGTATTTT; CDR3aa: CASSEDGERGGQTDTQYF
v_gene: TRBV18; j_gene: TRBJ2-5; abundance: once; d_gene: -; CDR3nt: TGTGCCAGCTCACCAGGGATCGGGGAGGAGACCCAGTACTTC; CDR3aa: CASSPGIGEETQYF
v_gene: TRBV29-1; j_gene: TRBJ2-2; abundance: -; d_gene: -; CDR3nt: TGCAGCGGAGGCCATGCTGGGTCCGGGGAGCTGTTTTTT; CDR3aa: CSGGHAGSGELFF
v_gene: TRBV12-5; j_gene: TRBJ2-3; abundance: -; d_gene: TRBD1; CDR3nt: TGTGCTAGTGGTTTGGAGGGGACAGGGCCAGATACGCAGTATTTT; CDR3aa: CASGLEGTGPDTQYF
v_gene: TRBV5-6; j_gene: TRBJ1-2; abundance: few; d_gene: -; CDR3nt: TGTGCCAGCAGCGTGATGACAGGTTACGGCTACACCTTC; CDR3aa: CASSVMTGYGYTF
v_gene: TRBV29-1; j_gene: TRBJ1-1; abundance: few; d_gene: -; CDR3nt: TGCAGCGCTGAACGGGTGAACACTGAAGCTTTCTTT; CDR3aa: CSAERVNTEAFF
v_gene: TRBV25-1; j_gene: TRBJ1-6; abundance: -; d_gene: -; CDR3nt: TGTGCCAGCAGTACGGGAGGGTTGGGTGGCTCACCCCTCCACTTT; CDR3aa: CASSTGGLGGSPLHF
v_gene: TRBV5-1; j_gene: TRBJ2-1; abundance: -; d_gene: TRBD1; CDR3nt: TGCGCCAGCAGCGATGGGACAGGAATGCAGTTCTTC; CDR3aa: CASSDGTGMQFF
v_gene: TRBV18; j_gene: TRBJ1-2; abundance: -; d_gene: -; CDR3nt: TGTGCCAGCTCCCCGGAATCTGGAGGTTCTAACTATGGCTACACCTTC; CDR3aa: CASSPESGGSNYGYTF
v_gene: TRBV28; j_gene: TRBJ1-6; abundance: -; d_gene: TRBD1; CDR3nt: TGTGCCAGCCGCGTCCCACAGGGGGACGATTCACCCCTCCACTTT; CDR3aa: CASRVPQGDDSPLHF
v_gene: TRBV7-8; j_gene: TRBJ2-5; abundance: -; d_gene: TRBD2; CDR3nt: TGTGCCAGCAGCTCCTTAGCGGGGGGAGTAGAGACCCAGTACTTC; CDR3aa: CASSSLAGGVETQYF